The T cell receptor (beta chain) under discussion was sequenced for a study of glioma-infiltrating T cells. Study-wide results and caveats: Non-neoplastic patients had below-expected tissue-blood divergence, while all gliomas exceeded expectation.

CDR1 and CDR2 (germline): MGHDK, SYGVNS. Trimming removed 3 bases at V and 12 bases at J, with 21 bases between. The CDR3 covers 15 residues. This clonotype appeared many times. What it binds is unknown. Amplification of TCR alpha and beta CDR3 regions from RNA used iRepertoire nested multiplex PCR. For one-step reverse transcription and amplification, roughly 100-400 ng of tissue mRNA or PBMC total RNA was used. TCRdb redid the calling of the multiplex PCR reads with MiXCR, one entry per CDR3 protein. The data show 95,000 to 150,000 distinct CDR3 sequences, less than 30% seen once. This rearrangement joins TRBV25-1 to TRBJ2-1; tentatively, D is TRBD2 (6 bases). Sequenced input: glioma tissue, nonneoplastic brain tissue, or PBMCs (not recorded which). The source of this sequence is a human donor with low-grade glioma or glioblastoma, undergoing nonglioma brain surgery, or in good health (not recorded which). CDR3 sequence (DNA): TGTGCCAGCAGTGACCCAGGGACTCCTGGCCACGGGCAGTTCTTC. As protein: CASSDPGTPGHGQFF.